In its sample, the clone carrying this T cell receptor beta chain was seen a few times. The CDR3 is 14 residues long. Germline trimming cut 5 bases from V and 5 bases from J; bases unmatched to any gene: 5. The germline gives CDR1 MNHEY, CDR2 SMNVEV (reference sequence). This specimen comes from a study of shared T cell receptors in the human thymus. The repertoire was sequenced with immunoSEQ multiplex PCR; TCRdb's copy has only in-frame clones and lacks some. The table lists 500,000 to 550,000 clones, 78% of them singletons, with less than 0.015% in the top ten. The data were also submitted as part of a second study, on human thymus T cells.

The rearrangement uses TRBV27 and TRBJ2-7, with 11 bases fitting TRBD2. Specimen: thymocytes. The origin of this receptor is a boy in the first two years of life with a congenital heart defect. The CDR3 is CASSGPGLADEQYF. The CDR3 nucleotides are TGTGCCAGCAGTGGACCGGGACTAGCGGACGAGCAGTACTTC.